Listed here are 5 T cell receptor beta chains from one sample, sequenced in a study of T cells in Graves' hyperthyroidism and ophthalmopathy. It was RNA transcripts that yielded the amplified TCR beta CDR3 regions. The HTBI primer set was used in a first-round RT-PCR of the TCR CDR3. From the multiplex PCR reads, TCRdb called clonotypes with MiXCR, one entry per CDR3 protein. Of about 600,000 distinct CDR3 sequences in the sample, about 14% were seen once. The sequencing sample was made of blood. The receptors shown here come from a woman aged 45-65 years with Graves' ophthalmopathy.

This clonotype was recorded a few times. The CDR3 here is CASSLDTVAGDTTDTQYF. The CDR3, as DNA: TGTGCCAGCAGCTTAGATACAGTAGCGGGAGATACTACAGATACGCAGTATTTT. The chain recombines TRBV11-2 with TRBJ2-3; 9 positions agree with TRBD2. V lost 0 bases to trimming and J lost 3 bases; unmatched junction nucleotides: 10. This CDR3 comprises 18 residues. From germline, CDR1 is SGHAT and CDR2 FQNNGV.

Worth noting for this clonotype: A far bigger clonotype differs at one base, so this is likely a read error. This sequence joins TRBV11-3 and TRBJ1-1; D remains unclear. The length of the CDR3 is 11 residues. Germline CDR1 and CDR2: SGHNT and YENEEA. For the CDR3, the DNA is TGTACCAGCAGCTTTGGCACTGAAGCTTTCTTT. Protein product: CTSSFGTEAFF.

The rearrangement uses TRBV2 and TRBJ1-1, with D maybe TRBD1 (5 bases). The V gene's germline CDR1 is SNHLY and CDR2 FYNNEI. V shed 5 bases and J shed 1 base, with 11 bases lying between them. This CDR3 has 14 amino acids. CDR3 sequence (DNA): TGTGCCAGCAGTCGACAGAGTTCGAACACTGAAGCTTTCTTT. It encodes CASSRQSSNTEAFF.

This sequence joins TRBV6-1 and TRBJ2-1, with 12 bases identical to TRBD2. Germline CDR1 MNHNS, CDR2 SASEGT. This CDR3 is 13 amino acids long. The J segment lost 10 bases and the V segment lost 8 bases, leaving 6 bases of the junction unmatched. CDR3 bases: TGTGCCAGCCCTGGGACTAGCGGGTGGGAGCAGTTCTTC. Amino acid sequence: CASPGTSGWEQFF.

This clonotype was counted at least ten times. The chain joins TRBV9 to TRBJ1-1; D is ambiguous. Germline V gene sequence: CDR1 SGDLS, CDR2 YYNGEE. With 4 bases removed from V and 3 bases from J, the gap between germline ends came to 13 bases. The CDR3 has 14 residues. DNA for the CDR3: TGTGCCAGCAGCCCCGACCCCGGGGACACTGAAGCTTTCTTT. Protein sequence: CASSPDPGDTEAFF.